These T cell receptor beta chains were read from a single sample in a study of cytomegalovirus exposure and HLA in healthy donors. Here immunoSEQ multiplex PCR was the method, and the copy in TCRdb shows in-frame clones only, minus some. The sample has about 210,000 clones, approximately 86% seen once. Sequenced input: PBMCs. Every receptor here comes from a woman younger than 45 in good health and CMV-seronegative. Each CDR3 is given with its conserved first and last residue. The D gene is left open where the match is weak. Clone size is not always given. Where it is, it says once, few, many or a class for expanded clones.

J gene: TRBJ2-7; clone size: -; V gene: TRBV6-6; D gene: -; CDR3 DNA: TGTGCCAGCAGGAGGGATCACGAGCAGTACTTC; CDR3 protein: CASRRDHEQYF
J gene: TRBJ2-7; clone size: -; V gene: TRBV2; D gene: TRBD1; CDR3 DNA: TGTGCCAGCACCAACCGACAGGGGCCCTACGAGCAGTACTTC; CDR3 protein: CASTNRQGPYEQYF
J gene: TRBJ2-1; clone size: -; V gene: TRBV7-6; D gene: TRBD1; CDR3 DNA: TGTGCCAGCAGCACCAACAGGGGTGAGCAGTTCTTC; CDR3 protein: CASSTNRGEQFF
J gene: TRBJ2-1; clone size: -; V gene: TRBV15; D gene: TRBD2; CDR3 DNA: TGTGCCACCAGCAGAGGCACGGGACTAGAGGCCTACAATGAGCAGTTCTTC; CDR3 protein: CATSRGTGLEAYNEQFF
J gene: TRBJ2-1; clone size: once; V gene: TRBV7-7; D gene: TRBD2; CDR3 DNA: TGTGCTAGCAGCTTAGGATCGGGGGGGGATAGCGATGAGCAGTTCTTC; CDR3 protein: CASSLGSGGDSDEQFF
J gene: TRBJ2-7; clone size: -; V gene: TRBV6-1; D gene: TRBD2; CDR3 DNA: TGTGCCAGCAAACTAGCGGGGACCTACGAGCAGTACTTC; CDR3 protein: CASKLAGTYEQYF
J gene: TRBJ2-1; clone size: -; V gene: TRBV6-6; D gene: TRBD2; CDR3 DNA: TGTGCCAGCAGTTACTCGATAAGCGGGGGGAATGAGCAGTTCTTC; CDR3 protein: CASSYSISGGNEQFF
J gene: TRBJ2-7; clone size: -; V gene: TRBV28; D gene: TRBD1; CDR3 DNA: TGTGCCAGCAGGACCGCCGGGACAGACTCTTACGAGCAGTACTTC; CDR3 protein: CASRTAGTDSYEQYF
J gene: TRBJ2-6; clone size: once; V gene: TRBV4-1; D gene: -; CDR3 DNA: TGCGCCAGCAGCCAAAAATCGGACAGATCCTCTGGGGCCAACGTCCTGACTTTC; CDR3 protein: CASSQKSDRSSGANVLTF
J gene: TRBJ2-5; clone size: once; V gene: TRBV5-1; D gene: TRBD2; CDR3 DNA: TGCGCCAGCAGCCCTCGTGAGGGAGGGGAGACCCAGTACTTC; CDR3 protein: CASSPREGGETQYF
J gene: TRBJ2-5; clone size: -; V gene: TRBV19; D gene: -; CDR3 DNA: TGTGCCAGTAGTACCCTTGGGGCGCACCAAGAGACCCAGTACTTC; CDR3 protein: CASSTLGAHQETQYF
J gene: TRBJ2-7; clone size: -; V gene: TRBV5-1; D gene: TRBD2; CDR3 DNA: TGCGCCAGCAGCCCCGGGGGGGCAAAAGTAGGCGAGCAGTACTTC; CDR3 protein: CASSPGGAKVGEQYF
J gene: TRBJ2-3; clone size: -; V gene: TRBV19; D gene: -; CDR3 DNA: TGTGCCAGTAGGGTCCATTCGGGATCAGATACGCAGTATTTT; CDR3 protein: CASRVHSGSDTQYF
J gene: TRBJ2-1; clone size: -; V gene: TRBV7-6; D gene: TRBD2; CDR3 DNA: TGTGCCAGCAGCACGGGACTAGCGAATGAGCAGTTCTTC; CDR3 protein: CASSTGLANEQFF
J gene: TRBJ1-1; clone size: -; V gene: TRBV7-9; D gene: -; CDR3 DNA: TGTTCCAGCAGCGACCAGGGCGTGAACACTGAAGCTTTCTTT; CDR3 protein: CSSSDQGVNTEAFF
J gene: TRBJ1-1; clone size: -; V gene: TRBV28; D gene: -; CDR3 DNA: TGTGCCAGCATCCACGAAGGGGGAACTGAAGCTTTCTTT; CDR3 protein: CASIHEGGTEAFF
J gene: TRBJ1-2; clone size: few; V gene: TRBV2; D gene: -; CDR3 DNA: TGTGCCAGCAGTGAAGCGCTGGACAGTAATCATGGCTACACCTTC; CDR3 protein: CASSEALDSNHGYTF
J gene: TRBJ2-5; clone size: -; V gene: TRBV29-1; D gene: -; CDR3 DNA: TGCAGCGTTGCACAGAACACTGTCGGAGAGACCCAGTACTTC; CDR3 protein: CSVAQNTVGETQYF
J gene: TRBJ2-1; clone size: -; V gene: TRBV29-1; D gene: TRBD2; CDR3 DNA: TGCAGCGTTTTAGCGGGGGGGCCTATCGATGAGCAGTTCTTC; CDR3 protein: CSVLAGGPIDEQFF
J gene: TRBJ2-3; clone size: -; V gene: TRBV2; D gene: -; CDR3 DNA: TGTGCCAGCATCCTAGAGCGTCAGGGTGGCGATACGCAGTATTTT; CDR3 protein: CASILERQGGDTQYF
J gene: TRBJ2-2; clone size: -; V gene: TRBV5-1; D gene: -; CDR3 DNA: TGCGCCAGCAGCTTGAGTAGCGTGGGGGCCACCGGGGAGCTGTTTTTT; CDR3 protein: CASSLSSVGATGELFF
J gene: TRBJ2-6; clone size: -; V gene: TRBV6-1; D gene: -; CDR3 DNA: TGTGCCAGCAACCTACAGGGCTCTGGGGCCAACGTCCTGACTTTC; CDR3 protein: CASNLQGSGANVLTF
J gene: TRBJ1-2; clone size: once; V gene: TRBV6-6; D gene: -; CDR3 DNA: TGTGCCAGCACCCAGGGTACCCGGATAGGGTATGGCTACACCTTC; CDR3 protein: CASTQGTRIGYGYTF
J gene: TRBJ2-7; clone size: -; V gene: TRBV6-1; D gene: -; CDR3 DNA: TGTGCCAGCGAACTTAGGACAGCAGCCTACGAGCAGTACTTC; CDR3 protein: CASELRTAAYEQYF
J gene: TRBJ1-1; clone size: -; V gene: TRBV7-9; D gene: -; CDR3 DNA: TGTGCCAGCAGCTTAGGGGGCTTGGGCACTGAAGCTTTCTTT; CDR3 protein: CASSLGGLGTEAFF
J gene: TRBJ1-3; clone size: once; V gene: TRBV27; D gene: -; CDR3 DNA: TGTGCCAGCAGTTTATCACAGGGTACTGGAAACACCATATATTTT; CDR3 protein: CASSLSQGTGNTIYF
J gene: TRBJ2-7; clone size: -; V gene: TRBV6-1; D gene: -; CDR3 DNA: TGTGCCAGCAGTGAAACAGGGTCATTGTACGAGCAGTACTTC; CDR3 protein: CASSETGSLYEQYF
J gene: TRBJ2-3; clone size: -; V gene: TRBV5-1; D gene: TRBD2; CDR3 DNA: TGCGCCAGCAGCTTACCGAGCGGGGGGATCACAGATACGCAGTATTTT; CDR3 protein: CASSLPSGGITDTQYF
J gene: TRBJ2-6; clone size: -; V gene: TRBV19; D gene: -; CDR3 DNA: TGTGCCAGTAGTATAGTGGTCTCCGGCAGCATAGACTCTTCTGGGGCCAACGTCCTGACTTTC; CDR3 protein: CASSIVVSGSIDSSGANVLTF
J gene: TRBJ2-7; clone size: -; V gene: TRBV27; D gene: -; CDR3 DNA: TGTGCCAGCTCCAGACAAGGGGGAACCTACGAGCAGTACTTC; CDR3 protein: CASSRQGGTYEQYF
J gene: TRBJ2-3; clone size: -; V gene: TRBV29-1; D gene: TRBD2; CDR3 DNA: TGCAGCGTTTCGGGGAGGGAAGGCACAGATACGCAGTATTTT; CDR3 protein: CSVSGREGTDTQYF
J gene: TRBJ1-2; clone size: -; V gene: TRBV27; D gene: -; CDR3 DNA: TGTGCCAGCAGTTACCAGGGAGGGGGCTATGGCTACACCTTC; CDR3 protein: CASSYQGGGYGYTF
J gene: TRBJ2-1; clone size: -; V gene: TRBV19; D gene: -; CDR3 DNA: TGTGCCAGTTCGTCCCTGGAGGGCCTATACAATGAGCAGTTCTTC; CDR3 protein: CASSSLEGLYNEQFF
J gene: TRBJ2-3; clone size: -; V gene: TRBV5-1; D gene: TRBD2; CDR3 DNA: TGCGCCAGCAGCCCTCGAGGGACTAGCGGGGGGATCACAGATACGCAGTATTTT; CDR3 protein: CASSPRGTSGGITDTQYF
J gene: TRBJ2-1; clone size: -; V gene: TRBV2; D gene: -; CDR3 DNA: TGTGCCACCAACCAGCGGAGTGGACGGTACAATGAGCAGTTCTTC; CDR3 protein: CATNQRSGRYNEQFF
J gene: TRBJ2-3; clone size: -; V gene: TRBV30; D gene: TRBD2; CDR3 DNA: TGTGCCTCCAGTCGAGCGGGGGGTCAGACGCAGTATTTT; CDR3 protein: CASSRAGGQTQYF
J gene: TRBJ2-3; clone size: few; V gene: TRBV11-2; D gene: -; CDR3 DNA: TGTGCCAGCAGCTTCAACAGGGAGTATACGCAGTATTTT; CDR3 protein: CASSFNREYTQYF
J gene: TRBJ2-7; clone size: -; V gene: TRBV18; D gene: TRBD1; CDR3 DNA: TGTGCCAGCTCACGGACAGGGACGTCCTACGAGCAGTACTTC; CDR3 protein: CASSRTGTSYEQYF
J gene: TRBJ1-1; clone size: once; V gene: TRBV13; D gene: -; CDR3 DNA: TGTGCCAGCAGCTTAGCGGACACTGAAGCTTTCTTT; CDR3 protein: CASSLADTEAFF
J gene: TRBJ2-3; clone size: -; V gene: TRBV28; D gene: TRBD2; CDR3 DNA: TGTGCCAGCAGTGGCCCGGGACTAGCGGGTGATACGCAGTATTTT; CDR3 protein: CASSGPGLAGDTQYF
J gene: TRBJ1-3; clone size: -; V gene: TRBV9; D gene: -; CDR3 DNA: TGTGCCAGCAGCGTTTTGGGACATTACTCTGGAAACACCATATATTTT; CDR3 protein: CASSVLGHYSGNTIYF
J gene: TRBJ2-3; clone size: -; V gene: TRBV11-2; D gene: TRBD2; CDR3 DNA: TGTGCCAGCAGCTTCGGACTAGCGGGAGTTCCAGATACGCAGTATTTT; CDR3 protein: CASSFGLAGVPDTQYF
J gene: TRBJ2-5; clone size: -; V gene: TRBV7-2; D gene: -; CDR3 DNA: TGTGCCAGCAGCTTATGGGGGCGAGAGACCCAGTACTTC; CDR3 protein: CASSLWGRETQYF
J gene: TRBJ2-2; clone size: -; V gene: TRBV7-6; D gene: TRBD2; CDR3 DNA: TGTGCCAGCAGCTCGAGACTAGCGGGGGCGAAACCTCCCGGGGAGCTGTTTTTT; CDR3 protein: CASSSRLAGAKPPGELFF
J gene: TRBJ2-1; clone size: -; V gene: TRBV5-6; D gene: -; CDR3 DNA: TGTGCCAGCGGTTCCGAGAGCTCCTACAATGAGCAGTTCTTC; CDR3 protein: CASGSESSYNEQFF
J gene: TRBJ1-2; clone size: -; V gene: TRBV5-1; D gene: TRBD1; CDR3 DNA: TGCGCCAGCAGCCGAGGGGACAGGGGATCGGATGGCTACACCTTC; CDR3 protein: CASSRGDRGSDGYTF
J gene: TRBJ1-4; clone size: -; V gene: TRBV7-8; D gene: -; CDR3 DNA: TGTGCCAGCAGCGAGGGGCGGGGACCTATTTTTGCAACTAATGAAAAACTGTTTTTT; CDR3 protein: CASSEGRGPIFATNEKLFF
J gene: TRBJ2-7; clone size: -; V gene: TRBV5-1; D gene: TRBD1; CDR3 DNA: TGCGCCAGCAGCCAACTTGACAGGGCCCACGAGCAGTACTTC; CDR3 protein: CASSQLDRAHEQYF
J gene: TRBJ2-3; clone size: once; V gene: TRBV10-1; D gene: TRBD1; CDR3 DNA: TGCGCCAGCAGTGATCGTCGTGGGGACAGGCGGACAGATACGCAGTATTTT; CDR3 protein: CASSDRRGDRRTDTQYF
J gene: TRBJ2-3; clone size: -; V gene: TRBV5-4; D gene: -; CDR3 DNA: TGTGCCAGCAGCCGCGCGCCGAGCTTTAGCACAGATACGCAGTATTTT; CDR3 protein: CASSRAPSFSTDTQYF
J gene: TRBJ1-6; clone size: -; V gene: TRBV5-4; D gene: TRBD1; CDR3 DNA: TGTGCCAGCAGCTCCCGGGACAGGGATTCACCCCTCCACTTT; CDR3 protein: CASSSRDRDSPLHF
J gene: TRBJ2-7; clone size: -; V gene: TRBV5-6; D gene: -; CDR3 DNA: TGTGCCAGCACTTCATCTGAGGGAACCTACGAGCAGTACTTC; CDR3 protein: CASTSSEGTYEQYF
J gene: TRBJ2-3; clone size: -; V gene: TRBV4-1; D gene: -; CDR3 DNA: TGCGCCAGCAGCCAAGAAGAGGGTAGCACAGATACGCAGTATTTT; CDR3 protein: CASSQEEGSTDTQYF
J gene: TRBJ2-1; clone size: -; V gene: TRBV10-1; D gene: -; CDR3 DNA: TGCGCCAGCAGTGTCGGGGGGCTAGGCTACAATGAGCAGTTCTTC; CDR3 protein: CASSVGGLGYNEQFF
J gene: TRBJ2-1; clone size: -; V gene: TRBV5-1; D gene: TRBD2; CDR3 DNA: TGCGCCAGCAGCTCAAGCGGGAGATACAATGAGCAGTTCTTC; CDR3 protein: CASSSSGRYNEQFF
J gene: TRBJ2-1; clone size: -; V gene: TRBV5-1; D gene: TRBD2; CDR3 DNA: TGCGCCAGCAGCTGGACTAGCGGGGGGCCCAATGAGCAGTTCTTC; CDR3 protein: CASSWTSGGPNEQFF
J gene: TRBJ2-2; clone size: -; V gene: TRBV5-1; D gene: TRBD2; CDR3 DNA: TGCGCCAGCAGCTTGGGCCTAGCGGGGCACGGGGAGCTGTTTTTT; CDR3 protein: CASSLGLAGHGELFF
J gene: TRBJ2-5; clone size: once; V gene: TRBV7-9; D gene: TRBD2; CDR3 DNA: TGTGCCAGCAGCCTAGACGGGTTATCGGCGGGAGGATACGCAGAGACCCAGTACTTC; CDR3 protein: CASSLDGLSAGGYAETQYF
J gene: TRBJ2-5; clone size: -; V gene: TRBV6-1; D gene: -; CDR3 DNA: TGTGCCAGCTCCGCAATCGGGGAGACCCAGTACTTC; CDR3 protein: CASSAIGETQYF